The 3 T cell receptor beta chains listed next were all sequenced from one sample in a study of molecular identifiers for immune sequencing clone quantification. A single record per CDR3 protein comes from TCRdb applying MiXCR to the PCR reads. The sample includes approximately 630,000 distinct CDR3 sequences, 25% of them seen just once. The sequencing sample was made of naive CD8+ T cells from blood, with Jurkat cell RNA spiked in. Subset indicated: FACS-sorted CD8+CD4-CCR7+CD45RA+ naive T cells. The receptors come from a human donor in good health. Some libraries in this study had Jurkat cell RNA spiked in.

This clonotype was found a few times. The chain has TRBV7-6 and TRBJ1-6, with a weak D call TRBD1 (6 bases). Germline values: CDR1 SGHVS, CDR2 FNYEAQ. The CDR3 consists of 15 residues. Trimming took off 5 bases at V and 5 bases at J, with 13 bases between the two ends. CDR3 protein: CASSTRQDNNSPLHF. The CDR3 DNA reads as TGTGCCAGCAGCACTAGACAGGACAATAATTCACCCCTCCACTTT. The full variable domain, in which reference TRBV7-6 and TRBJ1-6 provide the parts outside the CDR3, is GAGVSQSPRYKVTKRGQDVALRCDPISGHVSLYWYRQALGQGPEFLTYFNYEAQQDKSGLPNDRFSAERPEGSISTLTIQRTEQRDSAMYRCASSTRQDNNSPLHFGNGTRLTVT.

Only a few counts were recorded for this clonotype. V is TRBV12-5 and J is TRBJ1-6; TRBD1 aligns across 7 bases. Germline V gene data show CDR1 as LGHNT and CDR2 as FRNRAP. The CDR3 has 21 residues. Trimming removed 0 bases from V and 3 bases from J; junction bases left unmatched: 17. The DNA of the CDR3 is TGTGCTAGTGGTTTGGTACCAGCGGTATCCCGGGACAGCCACTATAATTCACCCCTCCACTTT. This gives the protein CASGLVPAVSRDSHYNSPLHF.

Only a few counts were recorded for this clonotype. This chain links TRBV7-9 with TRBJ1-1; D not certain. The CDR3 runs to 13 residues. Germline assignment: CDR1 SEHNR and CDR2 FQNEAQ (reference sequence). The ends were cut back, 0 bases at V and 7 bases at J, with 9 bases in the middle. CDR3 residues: CASSLAQENEAFF. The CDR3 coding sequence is TGTGCCAGCAGCTTAGCCCAGGAGAATGAAGCTTTCTTT. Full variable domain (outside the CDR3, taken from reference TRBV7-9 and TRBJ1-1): DTGVSQNPRHKITKRGQNVTFRCDPISEHNRLYWYRQTLGQGPEFLTYFQNEAQLEKSRLLSDRFSAERPKGSFSTLEIQRTEQGDSAMYLCASSLAQENEAFFGQGTRLTVV.